Following are 31 T cell receptor beta chains from one sample sequenced in a study of blood T cells in healthy people across ages. For the second PCR, which ran for about 6 to 12 cycles, a sample-barcoded 5' primer and a J-beta primer mix were used. TCRdb re-called the 5' RACE reads through MiXCR, storing one row per CDR3 protein. The table includes 850,000 to 1,000,000 distinct CDR3 sequences, roughly 50% detected once. Material: blood. The receptors here all came from a man aged 25 to 45 in good health.

This clonotype was observed a handful of times. V and J are TRBV25-1 and TRBJ1-2; the D gene is possibly TRBD1 (6 bases). The CDR3 is 13 amino acids. In germline, CDR1 is MGHDK, CDR2 SYGVNS. Trimming stripped 3 bases from V and 8 bases from J, with 13 bases between. CDR3 sequence: CASSDWGPRGYTF. CDR3 sequence (DNA): TGTGCCAGCAGTGATTGGGGGCCGCGGGGCTACACCTTC.

J is TRBJ2-7 and V is TRBV5-5, with 11 bases that match TRBD2. The DNA end is a closer match to TRBJ2-5, so the J assignment may be wrong. CDR3 length equals 15 residues. The germline V gene encodes CDR1 SGHKS and CDR2 YYEKEE (reference sequence). Written as DNA, the CDR3 is TGTGCCAGCAGCCGAAATAGCGGGGGGGCAGAGACCCAGTACTTC. This sequence encodes CASSRNSGGAETQYF.

This clonotype has more than one count but fewer than ten. The chain employs TRBV5-1 and TRBJ1-2; the match to TRBD1 covers 9 bases. J gave up 0 bases and V 4 bases, and 16 bases lay outside the gene matches. Looked up from germline, CDR1 is SGHRS and CDR2 is YFSETQ. The length of the CDR3 is 19 residues. The CDR3 nucleotides read TGCGCCAGCAGCCTAAGGGGAGGACAGGGGATTGGAGCTAACTATGGCTACACCTTC. Amino acids: CASSLRGGQGIGANYGYTF.

This clonotype was counted between two and nine times. This rearrangement joins TRBV7-8 to TRBJ2-1; D unclear. CDR1 and CDR2 (germline): SGHVS, FQNEAQ. The length of the CDR3 is 13 residues. Trimming removed 1 base from V and 6 bases from J, with 7 bases in between. The CDR3 coding sequence is TGTGCCAGCAGCTTAGGGTTTTCCAATGAGCAGTTCTTC. Protein product: CASSLGFSNEQFF.

This clonotype was counted only a few times. This chain joins TRBV20-1 and TRBJ2-4, with D uncertain. The V end was cut by 3 bases, the J end by 0 bases, with 12 bases between. In germline, CDR1 is DFQATT, CDR2 SNEGSKA (reference sequence). The CDR3 consists of 15 residues. CDR3 sequence (DNA): TGCAGTGCTAGCCTGTGGGGTCTAGCCAAAAACATTCAGTACTTC. Amino acids: CSASLWGLAKNIQYF.

This clonotype was observed a handful of times. The rearrangement joins TRBV2 to TRBJ2-7; D uncertain. The germline gives CDR1 SNHLY, CDR2 FYNNEI. Trimming removed 6 bases from V and 4 bases from J, with 13 bases in between. This CDR3 comprises 13 residues. CDR3 nucleotides: TGTGCCAGCAGACCACAAGGCAGTTACGAGCAGTACTTC. This sequence encodes CASRPQGSYEQYF.

V gene TRBV7-2 combines with J gene TRBJ2-7, with 8 nucleotides matching TRBD1. The ends lost 2 bases at V and 5 bases at J; junction bases unmatched: 8. The germline V gene encodes CDR1 SGHTA and CDR2 FQGNSA. The CDR3 runs to 15 residues. Here the CDR3 DNA reads TGTGCCAGCAGCTTACCGGACAGGGTTCAGAACGAGCAGTACTTC. It translates to CASSLPDRVQNEQYF.

The chain uses TRBV6-6 and TRBJ2-2, with 7 positions matching TRBD2. V was clipped by 10 bases and J by 6 bases; unmatched bases: 8. This CDR3 has 13 residues. From germline, CDR1 is MNHNY and CDR2 SVGAGI (reference sequence). Here the CDR3 DNA reads TGTGCCACCAAGGGAGGGGATTCCGGGGAGCTGTTTTTT. Amino acids: CATKGGDSGELFF.

The V call is TRBV10-3, the J call TRBJ1-6; 7 positions agree with TRBD1. The V gene end was trimmed by 6 bases and the J gene end by 8 bases; junction bases not matched to a gene: 4. There are 13 residues in the CDR3. The germline V gene has CDR1 ENHRY and CDR2 SYGVKD. CDR3 bases: TGTGCCATCAGCCGGGACAGAGATTCACCCCTCCACTTT. This translates into CAISRDRDSPLHF.

This rearrangement joins TRBV20-1 to TRBJ2-7; D not resolved. CDR3 size: 14 residues. Germline V gene sequence: CDR1 DFQATT, CDR2 SNEGSKA (reference sequence). With 3 bases removed from V and 1 base from J, the gap between germline ends came to 13 bases. The CDR3 nucleotides are TGCAGTGCTAGTGACTCGAAGACGTCCTACGAGCAGTACTTC. Its translation is CSASDSKTSYEQYF.

This clonotype occurred a few times. The chain combines TRBV12-3 or TRBV12-4 with TRBJ2-7, with 8 nucleotides matching TRBD1. This CDR3 spans 16 amino acids. V shed 4 bases and J 0 bases; nucleotides not matched to a gene: 8. Here the CDR3 reads CASSSQDRAISYEQYF. The CDR3 DNA sequence: TGTGCCAGCAGTTCACAGGACAGGGCGATCTCCTACGAGCAGTACTTC.

This clonotype was detected only a few times. V usage is TRBV20-1 and J usage is TRBJ2-1; D may correspond to TRBD1 or TRBD2 (6 bases each). The CDR3 length is 17 residues. The germline V and J ends were trimmed by 5 bases and 0 bases, with 20 bases remaining between them. CDR1 is DFQATT and CDR2 is SNEGSKA in the germline V gene (reference sequence). The CDR3 nucleotides are TGCAGTGCTCGAGGGACTGGTGGGGGGCCCTCCTACAATGAGCAGTTCTTC. This sequence encodes CSARGTGGGPSYNEQFF.

V gene TRBV30 combines with J gene TRBJ1-3; D is unresolved. CDR1 is GTSNPN, CDR2 SVGIG, per germline (reference sequence). Trimming pared 0 bases from V and 4 bases from J, leaving 10 bases between. The CDR3 loop spans 14 amino acids. DNA of the CDR3: TGTGCCTGGAGTGTATGGGGTACAGGAAACACCATATATTTT. Residues: CAWSVWGTGNTIYF.

The table lists this clonotype with a few counts. The chain recombines TRBV6-5 with TRBJ2-1; 9 bases are shared with TRBD1. This CDR3 region has 15 residues. Germline loops: CDR1 MNHEY, CDR2 SVGAGI. The trim removed 1 base at V and 7 bases at J, leaving 5 bases unmatched. CDR3 sequence: CASSYLGQGVNEQFF. The CDR3 nucleotides read TGTGCCAGCAGTTACTTGGGACAGGGAGTGAATGAGCAGTTCTTC.

The chain uses TRBV7-9 and TRBJ1-2, with D possibly matching TRBD1 (5 bases). V dropped 5 bases and J dropped 4 bases, with 11 bases sitting between them. The CDR3 is made up of 13 amino acids. CDR1 and CDR2 from the germline V gene are SEHNR and FQNEAQ (reference sequence). The DNA of the CDR3 is TGTGCCAGCAGCCCAGGGCCCATCTATGGCTACACCTTC. Translation: CASSPGPIYGYTF.

This clonotype was seen only once. Only one base separates this from a far larger clonotype, so it likely reflects a read error. CDR3 nucleotide sequence: TGTGCCAGCAGTGAAGGGACAGCTACGCAGTATTTT. Translated: CASSEGTATQYF. The chain has TRBV2 and TRBJ2-3; TRBD1 is a possible D gene (6 bases). This CDR3 comprises 12 residues. Germline values: CDR1 SNHLY, CDR2 FYNNEI.

This clonotype was seen more than once but under ten times. The chain combines TRBV5-6 with TRBJ2-7; 7 nucleotides line up with TRBD2. Germline assignment: CDR1 SGHDT and CDR2 YYEEEE. The junction had 16 bases not matched to a gene; V was cut back by 3 bases and J by 7 bases. This CDR3 spans 16 amino acids. In nucleotides, the CDR3 is TGTGCCAGCAGCTCCCTAATCCGAGCGGGGTACAATGAGCAGTACTTC. Translating it yields CASSSLIRAGYNEQYF.

CDR3 nucleotides: TGTGCCAGCAGACCGACCCCGGGGCCGAACACCGGGGAGCTGTTTTTT. Translated, it gives CASRPTPGPNTGELFF. V usage is TRBV7-2 and J usage is TRBJ2-2; D is perhaps TRBD1 or TRBD2 (5 bases each). The CDR3 totals 16 residues. Germline V gene sequence: CDR1 SGHTA, CDR2 FQGNSA. V lost 6 bases and J 0 bases, leaving 14 bases between the germline ends. Full variable domain (missing parts from reference TRBV7-2 and TRBJ2-2): GAGVSQSPSNKVTEKGKDVELRCDPISGHTALYWYRQSLGQGLEFLIYFQGNSAPDKSGLPSDRFSAERTGGSVSTLTIQRTQQEDSAVYLCASRPTPGPNTGELFFGEGSRLTVL.

The chain carries TRBV14 and TRBJ2-7, with 7 positions matching TRBD1. CDR3 size: 16 residues. Germline V gene data show CDR1 as SGHDN and CDR2 as FVKESK. Trimming at V came to 1 base and at J to 3 bases, leaving 9 bases not matched to a gene. The CDR3 protein is CASSQGDRGGLYEQYF. In nucleotides, the CDR3 is TGTGCCAGCAGCCAAGGGGACCGAGGGGGCCTCTACGAGCAGTACTTC.

This clonotype came up a few times. J is TRBJ2-5 and V is TRBV25-1, with a weak D call TRBD2 (5 bases). Looked up from germline, CDR1 is MGHDK and CDR2 is SYGVNS. V was pared by 3 bases and J by 1 base, with 21 bases between. The length of the CDR3 is 18 residues. The CDR3 DNA is TGTGCCAGCAGTGATCCCGTCACCAGGACCCTAGCCCAAGAGACCCAGTACTTC. Translating gives CASSDPVTRTLAQETQYF.

Remarks on this clonotype: At one end, the junction sequence differs from germline, possibly due to a read error. The chain has TRBV7-7 and TRBJ2-7, with a tentative D call TRBD2 (5 bases). Germline values: CDR1 SSHAT, CDR2 FNYEAQ (reference sequence). The CDR3 contains 15 residues. This chain's CDR3 is CASSLAPGVSYEQYF. CDR3 in DNA: TGTGCTAGCAGCTTAGCGCCTGGGGTTTCCTACGAGCAGTACTTC.

The chain uses TRBV30 and TRBJ2-1; D is perhaps TRBD1 (6 bases). CDR3 length: 13 amino acids. Trimming cost V 8 bases and J 3 bases, with 14 bases left between them. Germline CDR1 reads GTSNPN; CDR2 reads SVGIG (reference sequence). CDR3 sequence: CAQGKTDYNEQFF. As DNA, the CDR3 is TGTGCCCAGGGGAAGACAGACTACAATGAGCAGTTCTTC.

The table lists this clonotype with a few counts. The rearrangement joins TRBV29-1 to TRBJ2-7; no clear D. Between the trimmed V and J ends, which lost 7 bases and 5 bases, there was a span of 18 bases. Germline CDR1 and CDR2: SQVTM and ANQGSEA. This CDR3 is 13 amino acids long. The chain's CDR3 is CSAMPVGHNEQYF. The CDR3 DNA reads as TGCAGCGCGATGCCAGTGGGTCATAACGAGCAGTACTTC.

A remark on this clonotype: Sequence at one end of the junction differs from germline and may be a read error. This chain links TRBV20-1 with TRBJ2-7; tentative D call: TRBD2 (5 bases). Germline CDR1 DFQATT, CDR2 SNEGSKA (reference sequence). This CDR3 comprises 15 residues. The CDR3 DNA reads as TGCGGTGCTAGAGATTTCGAGACTAACCCCTACGAGCAGTACTTC. Translated, it gives CGARDFETNPYEQYF.

The rearrangement uses TRBV5-1 and TRBJ1-4; no definite D call. Germline CDR1 and CDR2: SGHRS and YFSETQ. The CDR3 is made up of 12 amino acids. V was pared by 4 bases and J by 8 bases, with 9 bases between. CDR3 in DNA: TGCGCCAGCAGCCCCCCCGGAGAAAAACTGTTTTTT. This codes for CASSPPGEKLFF.

This clonotype was counted only a few times. V is TRBV5-6 and J is TRBJ2-5; the match to TRBD2 covers 8 bases. This CDR3 comprises 15 residues. In germline, CDR1 is SGHDT, CDR2 YYEEEE. V lost 4 bases and J lost 11; bases outside the gene matches: 16. Here the CDR3 reads CASSPRDTQKREQYF. CDR3 nucleotides: TGTGCCAGCAGCCCTCGGGACACTCAAAAGCGGGAGCAGTACTTC.

The chain joins TRBV6-5 to TRBJ1-2, with 7 bases lining up with TRBD1. The CDR3 length is 13 residues. J gave up 6 bases and V 4 bases, and 5 bases lay outside the gene matches. The germline V gene has CDR1 MNHEY and CDR2 SVGAGI. DNA of the CDR3: TGTGCCAGCAGTTCCAATACAGGGGATGGCTACACCTTC. Its protein is CASSSNTGDGYTF.

The genes are TRBV10-3 and TRBJ2-1; 9 positions match TRBD2. CDR1 and CDR2 (germline): ENHRY, SYGVKD. Losses at the gene ends were 11 bases for V and 7 bases for J; bases not matched to a gene: 12. This CDR3 is built from 14 residues. The CDR3 DNA reads TGTGCCTGCAGGGCTAGCGGGGCCGATAATGAGCAGTTCTTC. This gives the protein CACRASGADNEQFF.

This clonotype was detected a few times. The chain is built from TRBV6-4 and TRBJ1-6, with a weak D call TRBD1 (5 bases). In germline, CDR1 is MRHNA, CDR2 SNTAGT. CDR3 length: 14 amino acids. V gave up 3 bases and J gave up 5 bases, with 8 bases separating them. DNA for the CDR3: TGTGCCAGCAGTGAACGAGGGGATAATTCACCCCTCCACTTT. Its translation is CASSERGDNSPLHF.

The chain joins TRBV7-3 to TRBJ2-1; 7 nucleotides line up with TRBD2. CDR1 is SGHTA, CDR2 FQGTGA, per germline. The junction had 5 bases not matched to a gene; V was cut back by 1 base and J by 5 bases. CDR3 length: 15 residues. DNA of the CDR3: TGTGCCAGCAGCTTAATTACGGGGGGAAACAATGAGCAGTTCTTC. Its protein is CASSLITGGNNEQFF.

The rearrangement links TRBV4-2 to TRBJ2-7; perhaps D is TRBD1 or TRBD2 (5 bases each). This CDR3 region has 15 residues. Germline V gene lookup returns CDR1 LGHNA and CDR2 YNFKEQ. The ends were cut back, 1 base at V and 5 bases at J, with 15 bases in the middle. In DNA, the CDR3 is TGTGCCAGCAGCCAAGTCGGGCAGGGAGACAACGAGCAGTACTTC. It translates to CASSQVGQGDNEQYF.